This TCR beta chain appears in the sequencing data of a study of shared clonotypes between healthy human individuals (TCRdb year 2020). Context from the whole study: A few men and a couple of women, aged 18 to 49 years, made up the cohort. Per donor, three plates each were used for CD4 naive and CD4 memory, two for CD8 naive, and one for CD8 memory. To estimate repertoire size and how much clonotype sharing occurs between individuals, the study deeply sequenced the blood TCR repertoires of several healthy adults. To increase sequencing depth and limit assay-specific biases, different laboratories used diverse techniques to prepare libraries and sequence TCR repertoires. Each donor's leukapheresis produced roughly between roughly 0.94 and 9.5 billion PBMCs.

CD8 naive samples were CD45RO-negative cells positively selected for CCR7, giving a CD45RA+CCR7+ population that excluded TemRA cells. The donors were healthy, HIV-negative adults with no recently reported acute infections or vaccinations. Only Caucasian adults living in Nashville, Tennessee, USA were represented among the donors. Blood was collected by leukapheresis, and PBMCs were isolated by Ficoll-Histopaque density gradient centrifugation and then cryopreserved in liquid nitrogen vapor phase. Analytical flow cytometry was used to check the purity and quantity of each magnetically sorted T cell population. Each sorted fraction had its genomic DNA isolated and then quantified by UV absorbance on a Nanodrop 2000c. To note about this clone: The clone's antigen remains unknown. Qualities for individual bases were not recorded, and no much larger clone is one base off.

CDR1 and CDR2, per the germline V gene (reference sequence), are GTSNPN and SVGIG. The CDR3 goes from the cysteine to the phenylalanine over 14 residues. This entry keeps only the CDR3 DNA: 42 bases, framed from base 1. V sheds 2 bases and J sheds 4 bases, leaving 11 bases between their ends. Using the deep immunoSEQ assay, multiplex PCR amplified TCR CDR3 regions from genomic DNA. Genomic DNA extracted from each cell subset was distributed evenly over all wells of several immunoSEQ 96-well plates, and each plate served as one replicate. Each replicate PCR for sorted subsets received 150 to 250 ng genomic DNA, equal to tens of thousands of T cell genomes. The purified libraries were quantified using a Qubit 3.0 fluorometer, sized with a Bioanalyzer 2100, and then quantified again using the KAPA Library Quantification kit. Every immunoSEQ 96-well plate was sequenced on a dedicated single-read 150-cycle Illumina NextSeq 550 flow cell. Under the source paper's analysis protocol: Because the immunoSEQ output held only junctional sequences and lacked quality scores, the filtering could not match the filtering applied to full-length reads. To assign V/J genes and CDR3, sequences were annotated using PyIR, a Python wrapper for IgBLAST v1.9, with IMGT germline references. Reads with weak V/J assignments (E-value above 1e-6), missing CDR3, stop codons, out-of-frame junctions, or ambiguous translated residues were removed. A V3J clonotype was defined by an identical inferred V gene, J gene, and CDR3 amino acid sequence. To compute the percentage overlap between repertoires, the number of shared unique clonotypes was divided by the size of the smaller repertoire. Three approaches were used to assess repertoire richness: RTK rarefaction, the Chao1 estimator, and Recon v2.1 estimates of unobserved clonotypes. Generation probabilities for all TCRbeta clonotypes obtained by the gDNA method from several donors were computed using OLGA. This immuneACCESS table, as held by TCRdb, lists in-frame sequences with V and J called but not all clones. Of the missing ones, under half trace to an unresolved V gene in checked studies; the others have no known cause. V, J and clone size are taken as reported in that table, and D and trimming were inferred from the DNA itself. This sample is represented by roughly 2 million clones; approximately 95% of them were singletons. The top ten clones comprise roughly 1% of the sample.

The investigation overall reported the following: Larger estimated clonotype richness was generally found for naive subsets than for memory subsets. Pairwise subsampling indicated that sequencing depth was expected to affect the degree of clonotype sharing among donors. Only blood was sampled, and tissue TCR repertoires likely differ from those in blood. Because the study included a small number of donors, the genetic and exposure-history diversity represented was limited. Approximately 5% of naive CD4, 3% to 4% of naive CD8, roughly 2.4% of memory CD4, and about 0.4% of memory CD8 clonotypes were shared across several donors. Higher generation probabilities were observed for clonotypes shared by all four sorted-subset donors than for non-shared clonotypes. Rarefaction of sorted-subset datasets indicated incomplete sequencing despite the large sequencing depth.

This receptor was obtained from a man between 18 and 29 years old in good health. Sequencing was done on a sample of naive CD8+ T cells sorted from blood. The cell subset or site label, as the study defines it: CD45RA+CCR7+. The sequence is built from TRBV30 and TRBJ1-4; the best D guess is TRBD1, with 6 bases matching. The nucleotides are TGTGCCTGGAGTTCCGTAGGGGGTAATGAAAAACTGTTTTTT. This sequence encodes CAWSSVGGNEKLFF.